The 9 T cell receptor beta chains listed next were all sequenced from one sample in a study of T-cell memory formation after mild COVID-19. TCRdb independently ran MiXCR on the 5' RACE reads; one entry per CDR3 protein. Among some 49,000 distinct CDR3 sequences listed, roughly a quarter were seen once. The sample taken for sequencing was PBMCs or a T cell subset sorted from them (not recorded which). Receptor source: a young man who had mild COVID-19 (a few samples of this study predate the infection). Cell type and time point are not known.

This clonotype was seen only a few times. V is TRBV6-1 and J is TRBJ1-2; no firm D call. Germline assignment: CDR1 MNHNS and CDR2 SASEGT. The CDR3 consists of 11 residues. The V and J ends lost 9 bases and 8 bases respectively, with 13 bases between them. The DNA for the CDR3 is TGTGCCAGGAGAGGAGGGAGCGGCTACACCTTC. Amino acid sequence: CARRGGSGYTF.

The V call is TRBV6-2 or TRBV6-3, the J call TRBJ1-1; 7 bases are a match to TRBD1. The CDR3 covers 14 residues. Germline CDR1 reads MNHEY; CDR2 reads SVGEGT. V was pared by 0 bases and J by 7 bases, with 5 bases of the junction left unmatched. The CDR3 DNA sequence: TGTGCCAGCAGTTACTCGAAGGGGGCCAGTGAAGCTTTCTTT. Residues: CASSYSKGASEAFF.

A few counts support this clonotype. CDR3 sequence (DNA): TGTGCCAGCAGCCTGGACAGGGAACCCCTCGAGCAGTACTTC. It codes for CASSLDREPLEQYF. V gene TRBV12-3 or TRBV12-4 combines with J gene TRBJ2-7; 8 bases agree with TRBD1. The CDR3 runs to 14 residues. J was trimmed by 6 bases and V by 6 bases; bases with no gene match: 10.

The DNA for the CDR3 is TGTGCCAGCAACTTGGCTAGCGGGGGGTCCACAGATACGCAGTATTTT. It encodes CASNLASGGSTDTQYF. This chain uses TRBV11-2 with TRBJ2-3; TRBD2 agrees at 11 bases. The J segment lost 2 bases and the V segment lost 7 bases, leaving 8 bases of the junction unmatched. Germline V gene data show CDR1 as SGHAT and CDR2 as FQNNGV. The CDR3 length is 16 residues.

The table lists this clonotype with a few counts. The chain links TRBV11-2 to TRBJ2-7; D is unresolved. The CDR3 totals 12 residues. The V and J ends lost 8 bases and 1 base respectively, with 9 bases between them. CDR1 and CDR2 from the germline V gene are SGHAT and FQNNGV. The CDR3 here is CASGQPSYEQYF. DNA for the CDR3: TGTGCCAGCGGCCAACCATCCTACGAGCAGTACTTC. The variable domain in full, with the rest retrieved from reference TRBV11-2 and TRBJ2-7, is EAGVAQSPRYKIIEKRQSVAFWCNPISGHATLYWYQQILGQGPKLLIQFQNNGVVDDSQLPKDRFSAERLKGVDSTLKIQPAKLEDSAVYLCASGQPSYEQYFGPGTRLTVT.

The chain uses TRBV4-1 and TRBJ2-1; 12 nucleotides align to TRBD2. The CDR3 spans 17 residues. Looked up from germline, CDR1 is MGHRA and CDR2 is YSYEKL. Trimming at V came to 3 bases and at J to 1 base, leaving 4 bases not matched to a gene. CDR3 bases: TGCGCCAGCAGCCAGACTAGCGGGGGTCCATCCTACAATGAGCAGTTCTTC. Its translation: CASSQTSGGPSYNEQFF.

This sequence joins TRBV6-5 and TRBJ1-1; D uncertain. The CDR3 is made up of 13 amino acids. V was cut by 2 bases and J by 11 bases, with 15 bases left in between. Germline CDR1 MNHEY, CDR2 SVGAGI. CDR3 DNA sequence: TGTGCCAGCAGTTACCCGGGAGGACGGGAGGCTTTCTTT. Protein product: CASSYPGGREAFF.

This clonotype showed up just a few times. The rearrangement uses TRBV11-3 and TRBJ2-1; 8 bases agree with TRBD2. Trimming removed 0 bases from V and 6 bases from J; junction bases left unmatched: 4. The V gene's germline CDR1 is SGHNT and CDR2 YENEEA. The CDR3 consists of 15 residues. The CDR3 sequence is CASSLDRGGSNEQFF. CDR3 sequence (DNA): TGTGCCAGCAGCTTAGATCGCGGGGGGTCCAATGAGCAGTTCTTC.

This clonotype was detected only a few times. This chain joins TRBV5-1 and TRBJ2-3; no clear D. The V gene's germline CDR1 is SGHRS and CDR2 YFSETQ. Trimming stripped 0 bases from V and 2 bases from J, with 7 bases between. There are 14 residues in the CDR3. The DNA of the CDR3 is TGCGCCAGCAGCTTGGTGGAGTTCACAGATACGCAGTATTTT. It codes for CASSLVEFTDTQYF.